This T cell receptor beta chain was documented in a study of T and B cells in COVID-19 patients. Overall study: Recovered patients mostly had mild to moderate COVID-19 managed as outpatients. The recovered cohort's median age was about 34 years, versus about 63 years in active infection.

Blood genomic DNA input for TRB amplification was about 240-550 ng. Multiplex PCR with BIOMED2 TRB-A/B primer pools amplified TRB rearrangements. In TCRdb, the multiplex PCR reads were re-called with MiXCR into one record per CDR3 protein. This sample yields 1,500 to 1,600 distinct CDR3 sequences, of which around 30% are seen a single time; 70% to 80% belongs to the top ten. This clonotype was obtained from a human donor with active COVID-19. Source material: blood.

The CDR3 DNA reads as TGTGCCAGCAGCTCGCTAGCGGCCTACGAGCAGTACTTC. Its protein is CASSSLAAYEQYF. J is TRBJ2-7 and V is TRBV7-2; TRBD2 matches at 7 bases. CDR3 length: 13 amino acids. Trimming cost V 4 bases and J 2 bases; bases outside gene matches: 2. Germline V CDR1 and CDR2: SGHTA, FQGNSA.